Given below is one T cell receptor beta chain in context. Its antigen remains unidentified. Clones were read by immunoSEQ multiplex PCR, and TCRdb kept only the in-frame ones, dropping some. This sample yields about 2,500,000 clones, of which just over 90% are seen a single time; roughly 0.14% belongs to the top ten. The entry originates in a study of shared clonotypes between healthy human individuals. Overall study findings and caveats: The naive CD4 repertoires of a handful of donors were compared, and approximately 4.7% of clonotypes were shared.

Free of recent acute infections or vaccinations, the donors were healthy HIV-negative adults. A CD45RA+ naive subset and a CD45RA-negative memory subset were split from CD4+ cells. The receptor comes from a man younger than 30 in good health. Material for sequencing was naive CD4+ T cells sorted from blood. Subset in this sample: CD45RA+ positively selected.

The CDR3 loop is CASIAGGPPDTQYF. CDR3 in DNA: TGTGCCAGCATAGCGGGAGGGCCACCAGATACGCAGTATTTT. This chain links TRBV6-5 with TRBJ2-3; 11 bases match TRBD2. The CDR3 is 14 residues long. The V gene end was trimmed by 7 bases and the J gene end by 4 bases; junction bases not matched to a gene: 4. Germline V CDR1 and CDR2: MNHEY, SVGAGI.